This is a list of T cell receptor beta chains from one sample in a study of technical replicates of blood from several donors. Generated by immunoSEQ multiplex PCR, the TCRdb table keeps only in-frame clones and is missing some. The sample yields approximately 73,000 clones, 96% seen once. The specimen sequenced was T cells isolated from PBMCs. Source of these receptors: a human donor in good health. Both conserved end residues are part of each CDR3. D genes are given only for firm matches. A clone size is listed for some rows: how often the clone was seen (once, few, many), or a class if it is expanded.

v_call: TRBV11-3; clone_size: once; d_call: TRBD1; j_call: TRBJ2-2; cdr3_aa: CASSSWDRDAGELFF; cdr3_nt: TGTGCCAGCAGCTCATGGGACAGGGATGCCGGGGAGCTGTTTTTT
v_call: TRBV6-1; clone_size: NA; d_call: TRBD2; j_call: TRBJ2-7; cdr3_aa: CASSESPLADLSEQYF; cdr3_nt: TGTGCCAGCAGTGAAAGTCCGCTAGCGGACCTATCCGAGCAGTACTTC
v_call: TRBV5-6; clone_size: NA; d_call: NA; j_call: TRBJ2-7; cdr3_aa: CASINGLTTSYEQYF; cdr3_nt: TGTGCCAGCATCAATGGACTAACAACCTCCTACGAGCAGTACTTC
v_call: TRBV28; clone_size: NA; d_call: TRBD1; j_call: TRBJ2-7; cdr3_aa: CASSLWSDRDLYEQYF; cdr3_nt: TGTGCCAGCAGTTTATGGTCGGACAGGGACCTTTACGAGCAGTACTTC
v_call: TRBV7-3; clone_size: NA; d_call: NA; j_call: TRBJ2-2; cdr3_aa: CASSPDLGSTGELFF; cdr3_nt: TGTGCCAGCAGCCCAGATCTGGGCAGCACCGGGGAGCTGTTTTTT
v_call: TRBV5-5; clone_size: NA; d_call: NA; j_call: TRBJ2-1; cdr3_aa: CASSHQVPEQFF; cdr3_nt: TGTGCCAGCAGCCACCAGGTGCCTGAGCAGTTCTTC
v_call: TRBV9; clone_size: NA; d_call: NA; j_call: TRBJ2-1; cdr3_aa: CASSRTISDEQFF; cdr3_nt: TGTGCCAGCAGCCGGACTATTTCCGATGAGCAGTTCTTC
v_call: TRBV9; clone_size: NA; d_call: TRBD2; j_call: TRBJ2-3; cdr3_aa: CASSAPRTSGRTSTDTQYF; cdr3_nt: TGTGCCAGCAGCGCGCCCCGGACTAGCGGGAGGACTAGCACAGATACGCAGTATTTT
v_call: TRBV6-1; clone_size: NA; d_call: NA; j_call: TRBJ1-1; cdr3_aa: CASSEERRTEAFF; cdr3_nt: TGTGCCAGCAGTGAAGAGCGGCGTACTGAAGCTTTCTTT
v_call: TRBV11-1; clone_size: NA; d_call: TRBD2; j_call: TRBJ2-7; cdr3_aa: CASSLEALAGAPPYEQYF; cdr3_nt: TGTGCCAGCAGCTTAGAAGCACTAGCGGGAGCCCCGCCCTACGAGCAGTACTTC
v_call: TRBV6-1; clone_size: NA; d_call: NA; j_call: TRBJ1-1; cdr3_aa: CASSVAGLTEAFF; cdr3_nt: TGTGCCAGCAGTGTTGCGGGTCTCACTGAAGCTTTCTTT
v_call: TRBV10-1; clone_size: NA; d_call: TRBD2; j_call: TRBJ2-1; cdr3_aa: CASSEAGANNEQFF; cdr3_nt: TGCGCCAGCAGTGAAGCGGGAGCCAACAATGAGCAGTTCTTC
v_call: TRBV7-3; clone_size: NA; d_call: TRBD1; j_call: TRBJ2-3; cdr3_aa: CASSLGQGGDTQYF; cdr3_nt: TGTGCCAGCAGCTTAGGACAGGGTGGCGATACGCAGTATTTT
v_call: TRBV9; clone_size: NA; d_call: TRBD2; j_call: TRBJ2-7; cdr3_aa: CASNPGGGYEQYF; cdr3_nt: TGTGCCAGCAACCCGGGAGGGGGTTACGAGCAGTACTTC
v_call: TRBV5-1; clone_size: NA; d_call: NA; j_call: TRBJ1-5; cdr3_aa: CASSPGGGYQPQHF; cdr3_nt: TGCGCCAGCAGTCCCGGAGGTGGCTATCAGCCCCAGCATTTT
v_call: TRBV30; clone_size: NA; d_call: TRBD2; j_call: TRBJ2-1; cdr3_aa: CAWNFASGQSYNEQFF; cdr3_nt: TGTGCCTGGAATTTTGCTAGCGGGCAATCCTACAATGAGCAGTTCTTC
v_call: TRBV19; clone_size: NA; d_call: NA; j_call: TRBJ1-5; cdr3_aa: CASSLRLNQPQHF; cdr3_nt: TGTGCCAGTAGTCTCAGGTTAAATCAGCCCCAGCATTTT
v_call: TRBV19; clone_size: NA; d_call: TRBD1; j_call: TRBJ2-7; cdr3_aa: CASSLGQVNDEQYF; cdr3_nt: TGTGCCAGTAGTTTGGGACAGGTTAATGACGAGCAGTACTTC
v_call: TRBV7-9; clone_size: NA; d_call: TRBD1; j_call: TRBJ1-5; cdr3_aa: CASSLTGQGNQPQHF; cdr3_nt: TGTGCCAGCAGCTTAACTGGACAGGGCAATCAGCCCCAGCATTTT
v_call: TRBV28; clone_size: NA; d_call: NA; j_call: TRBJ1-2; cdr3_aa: CASSSRPPGYGYTF; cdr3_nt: TGTGCCAGCAGTTCTCGGCCGCCGGGCTATGGCTACACCTTC
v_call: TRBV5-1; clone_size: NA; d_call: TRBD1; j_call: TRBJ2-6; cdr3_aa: CASSPGTAGANVLTF; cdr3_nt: TGCGCCAGCAGCCCAGGGACAGCTGGGGCCAACGTCCTGACTTTC
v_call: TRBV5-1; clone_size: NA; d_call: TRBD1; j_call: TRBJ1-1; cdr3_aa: CASSPRTGEGEAFF; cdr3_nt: TGCGCCAGCAGCCCGCGGACAGGGGAAGGTGAAGCTTTCTTT
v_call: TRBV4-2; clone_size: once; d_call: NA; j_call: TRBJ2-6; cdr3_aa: CASSQVSSGANVLTF; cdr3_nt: TGTGCCAGCAGCCAAGTGAGCTCTGGGGCCAACGTCCTGACTTTC
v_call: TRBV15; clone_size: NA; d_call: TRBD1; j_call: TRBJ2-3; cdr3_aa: CATSRFLQGGLKYF; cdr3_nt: TGTGCCACCAGCAGATTCTTACAGGGGGGACTGAAGTATTTT
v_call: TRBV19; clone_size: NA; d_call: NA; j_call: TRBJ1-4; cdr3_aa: CASSGHPSFNEKLFF; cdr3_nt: TGTGCCAGTAGTGGCCATCCAAGTTTTAATGAAAAACTGTTTTTT
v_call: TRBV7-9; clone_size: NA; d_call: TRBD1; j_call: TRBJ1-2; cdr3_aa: CASSVVTGANYGYTF; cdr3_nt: TGTGCCAGCAGCGTAGTTACAGGGGCTAACTATGGCTACACCTTC
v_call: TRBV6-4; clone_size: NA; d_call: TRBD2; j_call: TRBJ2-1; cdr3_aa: CASSDRRGGEQFF; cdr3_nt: TGTGCCAGCAGTGACCGCCGGGGGGGTGAGCAGTTCTTC
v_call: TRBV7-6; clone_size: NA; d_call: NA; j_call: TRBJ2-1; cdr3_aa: CASSLARDFHEQFF; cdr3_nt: TGTGCCAGCAGCTTAGCGAGGGACTTCCATGAGCAGTTCTTC
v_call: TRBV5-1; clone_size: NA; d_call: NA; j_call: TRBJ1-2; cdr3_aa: CASSGGGRSNYGYTF; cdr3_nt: TGCGCCAGCAGCGGAGGTGGACGGTCTAACTATGGCTACACCTTC
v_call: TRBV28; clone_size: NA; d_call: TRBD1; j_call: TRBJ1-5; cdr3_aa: CASTDGTGLNQPQHF; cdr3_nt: TGTGCCAGCACCGATGGGACAGGCCTCAATCAGCCCCAGCATTTT
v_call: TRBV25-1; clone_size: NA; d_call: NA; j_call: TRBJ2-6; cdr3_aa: CASSDWGDSGANVLTF; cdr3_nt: TGTGCCAGCAGTGACTGGGGGGACTCTGGGGCCAACGTCCTGACTTTC
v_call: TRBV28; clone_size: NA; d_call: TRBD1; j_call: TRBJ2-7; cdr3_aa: CASSWGLGQGLYEQYF; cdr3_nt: TGTGCCAGCAGTTGGGGATTGGGACAGGGCCTCTACGAGCAGTACTTC
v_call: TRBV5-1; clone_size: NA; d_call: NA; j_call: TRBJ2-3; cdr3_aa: CASRLPTDTQYF; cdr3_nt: TGCGCCAGCCGACTACCTACAGATACGCAGTATTTT
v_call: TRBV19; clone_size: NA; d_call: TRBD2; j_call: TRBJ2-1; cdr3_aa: CASTARGTSGRYEQFF; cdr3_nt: TGTGCCAGTACCGCAAGAGGGACTAGCGGGAGGTATGAGCAGTTCTTC
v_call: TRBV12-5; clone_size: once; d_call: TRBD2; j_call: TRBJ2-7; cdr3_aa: CASGLLQYGLALSSYEQYF; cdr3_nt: TGTGCTAGTGGTTTGCTACAGTATGGACTAGCCTTAAGCTCCTACGAGCAGTACTTC
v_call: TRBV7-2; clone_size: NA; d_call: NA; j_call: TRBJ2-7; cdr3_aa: CASSAGGGITYEQYF; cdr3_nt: TGTGCCAGCAGCGCGGGTGGCGGGATTACCTACGAGCAGTACTTC
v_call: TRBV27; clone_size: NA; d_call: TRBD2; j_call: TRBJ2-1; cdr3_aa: CASSSMGGAGNEQFF; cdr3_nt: TGTGCCAGCAGCTCTATGGGAGGGGCTGGAAATGAGCAGTTCTTC
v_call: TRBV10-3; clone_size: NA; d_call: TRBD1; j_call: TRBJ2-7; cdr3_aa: CAARDRPYEQYF; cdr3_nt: TGTGCCGCCCGGGACAGGCCCTACGAGCAGTACTTC